This TCR beta chain was sequenced during a study of blood T cell repertoires in COVID-19. Overall study: COVID-19 samples from acute and convalescent phases originated in the United States, Italy and Spain.

This CDR3 has 16 amino acids. V gave up 5 bases and J gave up 0 bases; unmatched junction bases: 6. The germline gives CDR1 MNHEY, CDR2 SVGEGT. Authors' processing steps: Reference gene primer amplification gave estimated nucleated cell counts. The assay was immunoSEQ multiplex PCR, and TCRdb's table has in-frame clones only and misses some. The V and J calls and clone size were taken over from that table, and D and trimming were inferred from the DNA. The sample carries approximately 190,000 clones, about 88% recorded once. The chain is built from TRBV6-2 or TRBV6-3 and TRBJ1-4; TRBD1 aligns across 7 bases. The source of this sequence is a woman in her forties who had recovered from COVID-19. Material: peripheral blood. CDR3 bases: TGTGCCAGCAGTAAGGGACAGCCACCAACTAATGAAAAACTGTTTTTT. This gives the protein CASSKGQPPTNEKLFF.